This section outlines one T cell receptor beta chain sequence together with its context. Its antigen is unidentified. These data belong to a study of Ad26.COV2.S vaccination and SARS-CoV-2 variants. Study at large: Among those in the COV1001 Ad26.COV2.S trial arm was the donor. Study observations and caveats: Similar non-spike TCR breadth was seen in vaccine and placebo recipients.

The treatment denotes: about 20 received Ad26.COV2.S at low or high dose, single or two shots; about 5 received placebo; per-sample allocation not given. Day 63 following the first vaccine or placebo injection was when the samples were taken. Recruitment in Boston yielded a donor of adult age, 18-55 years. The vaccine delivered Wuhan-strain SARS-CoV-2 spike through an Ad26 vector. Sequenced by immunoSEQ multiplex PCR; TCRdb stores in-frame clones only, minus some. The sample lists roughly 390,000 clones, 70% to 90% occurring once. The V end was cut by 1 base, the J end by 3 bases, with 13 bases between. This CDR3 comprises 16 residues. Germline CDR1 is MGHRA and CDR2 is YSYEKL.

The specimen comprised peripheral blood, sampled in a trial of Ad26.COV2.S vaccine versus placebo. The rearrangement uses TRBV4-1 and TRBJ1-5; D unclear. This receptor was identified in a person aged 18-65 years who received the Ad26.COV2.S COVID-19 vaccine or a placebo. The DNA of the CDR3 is TGCGCCAGCAGCCAAGGGCAGTGGGGAGCCAATCAGCCCCAGCATTTT. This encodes CASSQGQWGANQPQHF.